The 12 T cell receptor beta chains reported below all come from one sample, sequenced in a study of blood T cell repertoires in COVID-19. This table comes from immunoSEQ multiplex PCR, and its TCRdb copy is limited to in-frame clones, with some not included. This table holds fewer than 85,000 clones, about 90% found once. Sequencing was carried out using peripheral blood. These receptors all stem from a human donor in a cohort sampled during active COVID-19.

CDR3 nucleotides: TGTGCCAGTCGACAGGGGGCCATCTCCTACGAGCAGTACTTC. Translated: CASRQGAISYEQYF. The chain recombines TRBV2 with TRBJ2-7; TRBD1 aligns across 10 bases. The CDR3 spans 14 residues. Trimming cost V 9 bases and J 0 bases; bases outside gene matches: 5. Germline loops: CDR1 SNHLY, CDR2 FYNNEI.

The chain couples TRBV11-2 to TRBJ2-7, with 9 bases fitting TRBD1. Germline V gene lookup returns CDR1 SGHAT and CDR2 FQNNGV. The CDR3 has 17 amino acids. Trimming took 5 bases from V and 2 from J; bases not matched to a gene: 13. CDR3 residues: CASSDMPWDRAPYEQYF. CDR3 in DNA: TGTGCCAGCAGCGACATGCCCTGGGACAGGGCACCCTACGAGCAGTACTTC.

This clone was seen only once. This chain links TRBV24-1 with TRBJ1-1; 7 bases align to TRBD1. After removal of 6 bases from V and 7 bases from J, the junction contained 7 bases not matched to a gene. Germline loops: CDR1 KGHDR, CDR2 SFDVKD. The CDR3 is 13 residues long. DNA for the CDR3: TGTGCCACCAGTCGCCAGGGGGAGGTTGAAGCTTTCTTT. Residues: CATSRQGEVEAFF.

J is TRBJ2-7 and V is TRBV19; D is undetermined. Germline-derived CDR1 and CDR2 are LNHDA and SQIVND (reference sequence). Trimming shortened V by 3 bases and J by 4 bases, and 10 bases separated the two germline ends. The CDR3 covers 13 residues. The CDR3 loop is CASSMSRLYEQYF. As DNA, the CDR3 is TGTGCCAGTAGTATGAGCAGACTGTACGAGCAGTACTTC.

The rearrangement links TRBV25-1 to TRBJ1-6; D perhaps matches TRBD1 (5 bases). Germline-derived CDR1 and CDR2 are MGHDK and SYGVNS. CDR3 size: 13 residues. V was clipped by 8 bases and J by 8 bases, with 13 bases between them. The CDR3 is CASGGWGDSPLHF. CDR3 sequence (DNA): TGTGCCAGCGGGGGGTGGGGTGATTCACCCCTCCACTTT.

The chain recombines TRBV4-1 with TRBJ2-3, with TRBD2 matching over 10 bases. The germline V gene has CDR1 MGHRA and CDR2 YSYEKL. Unmatched junction bases numbered 3, after V lost 2 bases and J lost 4 bases. CDR3 length: 15 residues. The CDR3 loop reads CASSQTAGGPDTQYF. CDR3 in DNA: TGCGCCAGCAGCCAAACAGCGGGGGGGCCAGATACGCAGTATTTT.

V is TRBV18 and J is TRBJ2-7, with a tentative D call TRBD2 (5 bases). CDR1 is KGHSH and CDR2 is LQKENI in the germline V gene. V lost 6 bases, J lost 2 bases, and 11 bases lay in between. The CDR3 contains 13 residues. The CDR3 here is CASSEEAAYEQYF. In DNA, the CDR3 is TGTGCCAGCTCGGAGGAGGCAGCCTACGAGCAGTACTTC.

The chain couples TRBV13 to TRBJ2-7; 9 bases map to TRBD1. After removal of 0 bases from V and 6 bases from J, the junction contained 6 bases not matched to a gene. There are 15 residues in the CDR3. Germline loops: CDR1 PRHDT, CDR2 FYEKMQ (reference sequence). The CDR3 sequence is CASSLGGDRALEQYF. The CDR3 DNA is TGTGCCAGCAGCTTAGGAGGGGACAGGGCTCTCGAGCAGTACTTC.

V is TRBV4-3 and J is TRBJ1-2; unclear D gene. CDR3 length equals 13 residues. In germline, CDR1 is LGHNA, CDR2 YSLEER. Trimming cost V 1 base and J 6 bases, with 9 bases left between them. The CDR3 protein is CASSQAGLDGYTF. The DNA of the CDR3 is TGCGCCAGCAGCCAAGCGGGTCTGGATGGCTACACCTTC.

This clone appeared once. V usage is TRBV5-6 and J usage is TRBJ1-6; no definite D call. Trimming stripped 2 bases from V and 8 bases from J, with 11 bases between. This CDR3 is built from 14 residues. The germline CDR1 and CDR2 sequences are SGHDT and YYEEEE. The CDR3 loop reads CASSFSGKDSPLHF. CDR3 coding DNA: TGTGCCAGCAGCTTCTCCGGGAAAGATTCACCCCTCCACTTT.

V gene TRBV11-2 combines with J gene TRBJ1-1; tentative D call: TRBD1 (6 bases). This CDR3 spans 14 amino acids. The ends were cut back, 0 bases at V and 3 bases at J, with 8 bases in the middle. Germline V gene sequence: CDR1 SGHAT, CDR2 FQNNGV. Here the CDR3 DNA reads TGTGCCAGCAGCTTAGACTCAGGGGACACTGAAGCTTTCTTT. This gives the protein CASSLDSGDTEAFF.

This chain connects TRBV11-1 to TRBJ2-7; D gene unclear. Trimming took 3 bases from V and 2 from J, leaving 14 bases between them. The germline CDR1 and CDR2 sequences are SGHAT and FQDESV (reference sequence). The CDR3 totals 15 residues. The CDR3 nucleotides read TGTGCCAGCAGCTTTGGGCCCCCCATTACCTACGAGCAGTACTTC. It translates to CASSFGPPITYEQYF.